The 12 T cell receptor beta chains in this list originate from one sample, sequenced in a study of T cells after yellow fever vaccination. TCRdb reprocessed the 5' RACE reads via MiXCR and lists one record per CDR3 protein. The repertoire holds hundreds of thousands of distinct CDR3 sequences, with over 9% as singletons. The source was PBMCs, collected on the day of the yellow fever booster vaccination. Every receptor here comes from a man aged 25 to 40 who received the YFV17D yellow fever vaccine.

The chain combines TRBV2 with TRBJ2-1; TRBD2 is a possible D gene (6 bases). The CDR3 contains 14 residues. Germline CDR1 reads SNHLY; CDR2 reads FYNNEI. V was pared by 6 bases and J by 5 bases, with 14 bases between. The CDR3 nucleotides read TGTGCCAGCAGACTCTTAGCGGAAGACAATGAGCAGTTCTTC. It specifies CASRLLAEDNEQFF.

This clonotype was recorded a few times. The CDR3 is CSAADTNTEAFF. CDR3 nucleotides: TGCAGTGCGGCGGACACGAACACTGAAGCTTTCTTT. The chain has TRBV20-1 and TRBJ1-1, with D maybe TRBD1 (5 bases). This CDR3 spans 12 amino acids. CDR1 DFQATT and CDR2 SNEGSKA come from the germline V gene (reference sequence). V lost 6 bases, J lost 1 base, and 9 bases lay in between.

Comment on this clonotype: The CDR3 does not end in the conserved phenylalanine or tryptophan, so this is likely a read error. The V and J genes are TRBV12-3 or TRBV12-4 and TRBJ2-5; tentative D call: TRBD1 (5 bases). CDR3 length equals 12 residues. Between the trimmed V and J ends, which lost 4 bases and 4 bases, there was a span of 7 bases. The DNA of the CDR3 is TGTGCCAGCAGTTCAGGGTCAGAGACCCAGTACTTA. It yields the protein CASSSGSETQYL.

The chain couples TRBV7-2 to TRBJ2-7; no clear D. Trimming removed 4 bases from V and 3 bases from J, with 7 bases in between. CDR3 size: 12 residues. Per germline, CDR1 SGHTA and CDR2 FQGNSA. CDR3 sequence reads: CASSSRLYEQYF. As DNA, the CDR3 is TGTGCCAGCAGCTCCCGGCTCTACGAGCAGTACTTC.

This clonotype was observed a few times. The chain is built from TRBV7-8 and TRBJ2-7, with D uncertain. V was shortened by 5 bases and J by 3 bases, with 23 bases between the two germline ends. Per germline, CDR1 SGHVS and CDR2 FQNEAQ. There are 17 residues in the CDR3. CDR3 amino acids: CASSAKRSYSRRYEQYF. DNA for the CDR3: TGTGCCAGCAGCGCGAAGAGATCCTACAGTAGGCGCTACGAGCAGTACTTC. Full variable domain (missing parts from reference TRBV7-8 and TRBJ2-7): GAGVSQSPRYKVAKRGQDVALRCDPISGHVSLFWYQQALGQGPEFLTYFQNEAQLDKSGLPSDRFFAERPEGSVSTLKIQRTQQEDSAVYLCASSAKRSYSRRYEQYFGPGTRLTVT.

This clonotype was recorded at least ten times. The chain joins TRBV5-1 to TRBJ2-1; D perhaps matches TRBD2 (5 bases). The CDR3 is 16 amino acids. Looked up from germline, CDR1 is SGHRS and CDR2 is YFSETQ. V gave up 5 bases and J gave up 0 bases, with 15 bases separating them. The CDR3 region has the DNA TGCGCCAGCAGGGGAGACAAAAAATCCTCCTACAATGAGCAGTTCTTC. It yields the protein CASRGDKKSSYNEQFF.

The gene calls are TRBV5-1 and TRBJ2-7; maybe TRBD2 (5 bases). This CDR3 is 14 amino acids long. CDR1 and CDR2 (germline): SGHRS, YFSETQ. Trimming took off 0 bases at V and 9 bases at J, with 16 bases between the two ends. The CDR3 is CASSLAGLAAMQYF. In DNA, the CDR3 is TGCGCCAGCAGCTTGGCCGGTCTAGCAGCAATGCAGTACTTC.

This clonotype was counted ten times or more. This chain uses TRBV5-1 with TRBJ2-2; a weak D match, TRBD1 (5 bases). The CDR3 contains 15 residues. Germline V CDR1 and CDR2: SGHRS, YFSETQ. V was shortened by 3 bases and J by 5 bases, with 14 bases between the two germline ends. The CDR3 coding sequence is TGCGCCAGCAGCTCAATAACCCAGGGAACCGGGGAGCTGTTTTTT. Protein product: CASSSITQGTGELFF.

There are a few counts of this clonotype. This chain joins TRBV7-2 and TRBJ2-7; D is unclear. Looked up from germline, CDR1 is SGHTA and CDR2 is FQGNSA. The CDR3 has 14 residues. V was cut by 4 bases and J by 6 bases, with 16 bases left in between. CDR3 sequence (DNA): TGTGCCAGCAGCTCCCGCAGGCCCCGGGTCGAGCAGTACTTC. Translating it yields CASSSRRPRVEQYF.

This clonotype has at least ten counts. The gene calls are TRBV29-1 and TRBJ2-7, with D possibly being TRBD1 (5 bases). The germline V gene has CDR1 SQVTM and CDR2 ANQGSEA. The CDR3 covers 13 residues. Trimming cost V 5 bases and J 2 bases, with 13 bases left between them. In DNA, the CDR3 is TGCAGCGTTCTGTCGCAGGGCCCCTACGAGCAGTACTTC. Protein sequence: CSVLSQGPYEQYF.

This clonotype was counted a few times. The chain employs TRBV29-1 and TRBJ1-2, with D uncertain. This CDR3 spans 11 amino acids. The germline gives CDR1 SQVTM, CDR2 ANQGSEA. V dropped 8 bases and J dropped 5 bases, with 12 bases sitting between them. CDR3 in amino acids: CSTQIGYGYTF. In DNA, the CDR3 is TGCAGCACTCAAATTGGTTATGGCTACACCTTC.

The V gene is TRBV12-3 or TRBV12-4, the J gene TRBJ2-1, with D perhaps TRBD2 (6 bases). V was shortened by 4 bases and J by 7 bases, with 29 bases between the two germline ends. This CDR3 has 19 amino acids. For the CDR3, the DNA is TGTGCCAGCAGTTCCGACCCCCGTTACGGGAGTGGTAGGGTTAATGAGCAGTTCTTC. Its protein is CASSSDPRYGSGRVNEQFF.